This T cell receptor (beta chain) emerged from a study of blood T cell repertoires in COVID-19. This clone was observed a single time. Generated by immunoSEQ multiplex PCR, the TCRdb table keeps only in-frame clones and is missing some. The sample holds about 270,000 clones, around 86% seen once. CDR1 is SGDLS, CDR2 YYNGEE, per germline. V was clipped by 4 bases and J by 1 base, with 5 bases between them. The CDR3 contains 12 residues. The chain recombines TRBV9 with TRBJ1-1; possibly TRBD1 for D (5 bases). The clonotype comes from a man aged 35-49 years with active or convalescent COVID-19. Sequencing was done on a sample of peripheral blood. This CDR3 reads CASSRGNTEAFF. CDR3 bases: TGTGCCAGCAGCAGGGGGAACACTGAAGCTTTCTTT.